A single sample gave rise to the 32 T cell receptor beta chains below, sequenced in a study of beta chain features in type 1 diabetes. The entirety of the isolated RNA underwent reverse transcription, so expressed TCRB transcripts were sequenced. Generated by immunoSEQ multiplex PCR, the TCRdb table keeps only in-frame clones and is missing some. The table shows almost 350,000 clones, with less than 20% occurring only once. What was sequenced was naive CD4+ T cells from blood. These receptors all come from a young woman in good health.

The chain is built from TRBV2 and TRBJ1-1; no clear D. The CDR3 covers 12 residues. The V end was cut by 4 bases, the J end by 3 bases, with 6 bases between. Germline V lookup: CDR1 SNHLY, CDR2 FYNNEI. CDR3 sequence reads: CASSAPYTEAFF. CDR3 nucleotides: TGTGCCAGCAGTGCCCCCTACACTGAAGCTTTCTTT.

This chain joins TRBV2 and TRBJ1-3; D ambiguous. The CDR3 runs 13 residues. The V end lost 4 bases, the J end lost 7 bases, and 11 bases lay between the germline ends. Germline V gene lookup returns CDR1 SNHLY and CDR2 FYNNEI. The CDR3 DNA is TGTGCCAGCAGTGCGACAACGGGGAACACCATATATTTT. This gives the protein CASSATTGNTIYF.

Note on this clone: The junction and the germline gene differ at one end; a read error may be behind it. V is TRBV4-3 and J is TRBJ1-1; possible D gene TRBD1, 5 bases. The germline gives CDR1 LGHNA, CDR2 YSLEER. The CDR3 is made up of 20 amino acids. The CDR3 is CASSQDVVDSRLATTNPGNF. The CDR3 DNA follows: TGCGCCAGCAGCCAAGATGTCGTAGACAGCCGCCTTGCCACGACGAACCCTGGGAATTTT.

This chain joins TRBV27 and TRBJ2-3, with 8 bases lining up with TRBD2. Trimming at V came to 6 bases and at J to 3 bases, leaving 11 bases not matched to a gene. Germline V gives CDR1 MNHEY, CDR2 SMNVEV (reference sequence). The CDR3 length is 16 residues. In DNA form, the CDR3 reads TGTGCCAGCAGGGGTTCCACGGGAGGGGTAACAGATACGCAGTATTTT. It translates to CASRGSTGGVTDTQYF.

This clone was seen more than once but under ten times. The chain links TRBV4-2 to TRBJ2-7; TRBD1 matches 7 bases. Germline-derived CDR1 and CDR2 are LGHNA and YNFKEQ. The CDR3 contains 14 residues. The V gene end was trimmed by 2 bases and the J gene end by 6 bases; junction bases not matched to a gene: 7. As DNA, the CDR3 is TGTGCCAGCAGCCAACAGGACAGGCCAGGCGAGCAGTACTTC. This translates into CASSQQDRPGEQYF.

This clone has more than one count but fewer than ten. The gene calls are TRBV9 and TRBJ2-5; 9 nucleotides match TRBD2. Germline V gene lookup returns CDR1 SGDLS and CDR2 YYNGEE. The junction had 6 bases not matched to a gene; V was cut back by 4 bases and J by 5 bases. The CDR3 has 14 amino acids. The CDR3 protein is CASSLGLAGETQYF. The CDR3 DNA sequence: TGTGCCAGCAGCTTGGGACTAGCAGGGGAGACCCAGTACTTC.

This clone has more than one count but fewer than ten. This chain connects TRBV20-1 to TRBJ1-1; D is undetermined. V was trimmed by 5 bases and J by 7 bases, leaving 11 bases between them. This CDR3 is 11 amino acids long. Germline loops: CDR1 DFQATT, CDR2 SNEGSKA (reference sequence). The CDR3 nucleotides are TGCAGTGCTGCCAGCGGGGTTGAAGCTTTCTTT. Amino acid sequence: CSAASGVEAFF.

The chain has TRBV19 and TRBJ2-3; a possible D gene is TRBD2 (6 bases). CDR1 and CDR2 from the germline V gene are LNHDA and SQIVND (reference sequence). The CDR3 has 18 amino acids. The ends were cut back, 8 bases at V and 1 base at J, with 25 bases in the middle. CDR3 coding DNA: TGTGCCAGTCCCCCCGGAGGTAGCATAGCGGTAGGCACAGATACGCAGTATTTT. It encodes CASPPGGSIAVGTDTQYF.

This clone showed up just a few times. The chain is built from TRBV6-5 and TRBJ1-2, with D possibly TRBD1 on 6 matching bases. V lost 6 bases, J lost 1 base, and 9 bases lay in between. The CDR3 sequence is 13 residues long. Germline V gene sequence: CDR1 MNHEY, CDR2 SVGAGI. The CDR3: CASSLDSNYGYTF. The CDR3 bases are TGTGCCAGCAGCTTGGACAGTAACTATGGCTACACCTTC.

V is TRBV19 and J is TRBJ2-5; 8 positions agree with TRBD2. The V segment lost 5 bases and the J segment 4 bases; nucleotides outside the gene matches: 3. CDR1 LNHDA and CDR2 SQIVND come from the germline V gene (reference sequence). The CDR3 is 13 residues long. CDR3 sequence (DNA): TGTGCCAGTAGTGGGGCGGGAGGAGAGACCCAGTACTTC. It is translated as CASSGAGGETQYF.

This clone was seen a handful of times. This same CDR3 is encoded by further DNA sequences in the sample. The chain carries TRBV29-1 and TRBJ1-1; 8 bases agree with TRBD1. The germline V gene encodes CDR1 SQVTM and CDR2 ANQGSEA. The CDR3 is 13 residues long. Losses at the gene ends were 3 bases for V and 5 bases for J; bases not matched to a gene: 5. The CDR3 reads CSVEAGGGTEAFF. CDR3 coding DNA: TGCAGCGTTGAGGCAGGGGGCGGGACTGAAGCTTTCTTT.

The chain couples TRBV4-1 to TRBJ1-2; 9 positions agree with TRBD1. Germline CDR1 reads MGHRA; CDR2 reads YSYEKL. Trimming removed 4 bases from V and 4 bases from J; junction bases left unmatched: 7. This CDR3 has 15 residues. The CDR3 DNA reads as TGCGCCAGCAGCCCCGGACGACAGGGGGTCTATGGCTACACCTTC. It is translated as CASSPGRQGVYGYTF.

This clone has a handful of counts. The rearrangement uses TRBV30 and TRBJ1-1; D unclear. The CDR3 totals 16 residues. The ends were cut back, 1 base at V and 2 bases at J, with 17 bases in the middle. CDR1 GTSNPN and CDR2 SVGIG come from the germline V gene (reference sequence). CDR3 DNA: TGTGCCTGGAGTGCCGCGGGAACGGGAGCAAACACTGAAGCTTTCTTT. Its protein product is CAWSAAGTGANTEAFF.

The chain carries TRBV10-3 and TRBJ2-6; 7 positions agree with TRBD1. CDR1 is ENHRY and CDR2 is SYGVKD in the germline V gene. This CDR3 region has 19 residues. The V segment lost 0 bases and the J segment 2 bases; nucleotides outside the gene matches: 10. In nucleotides, the CDR3 is TGTGCCATCAGTGAGTCGTACGGACAGGCGGGCCCTGGGGCCAACGTCCTGACTTTC. Translated: CAISESYGQAGPGANVLTF.

This clone was seen a handful of times. This chain connects TRBV4-1 to TRBJ2-1; D is unresolved. The V end lost 7 bases, the J end lost 3 bases, and 13 bases lay between the germline ends. Looked up from germline, CDR1 is MGHRA and CDR2 is YSYEKL. There are 14 residues in the CDR3. The CDR3 loop is CASTHSGRYNEQFF. The CDR3 DNA reads as TGCGCCAGCACCCACTCAGGCCGCTACAATGAGCAGTTCTTC.

The rearrangement links TRBV5-1 to TRBJ2-1, with TRBD2 matching over 13 bases. CDR1 and CDR2 from the germline V gene are SGHRS and YFSETQ. The length of the CDR3 is 17 residues. The J segment lost 7 bases and the V segment lost 4 bases, leaving 11 bases of the junction unmatched. The CDR3 protein is CASSVPSTSGGYNEQFF. The DNA of the CDR3 is TGCGCCAGCAGCGTACCTTCGACTAGCGGGGGGTATAATGAGCAGTTCTTC.

This clone was observed a few times. The identical CDR3 is also encoded by other nucleotide sequences in the sample. This chain links TRBV5-1 with TRBJ1-5; D gene unclear. CDR3 length equals 14 residues. CDR1 SGHRS and CDR2 YFSETQ come from the germline V gene. V gave up 0 bases and J gave up 4 bases, with 8 bases separating them. The DNA of the CDR3 is TGCGCCAGCAGCTTGGATGGAGGGAATCAGCCCCAGCATTTT. Encoded protein: CASSLDGGNQPQHF.

This clone was picked up one time. The chain combines TRBV10-3 with TRBJ2-1; 8 bases are shared with TRBD2. This CDR3 spans 17 amino acids. CDR1 is ENHRY, CDR2 SYGVKD, per germline. Losses at the gene ends were 0 bases for V and 6 bases for J; bases not matched to a gene: 10. The CDR3 sequence: CAISESTHGRAPNEQFF. In DNA, the CDR3 is TGTGCCATCAGTGAGTCGACTCACGGGAGGGCCCCCAATGAGCAGTTCTTC.

V and J are TRBV7-2 and TRBJ1-1; unclear D gene. The CDR3 is made up of 16 amino acids. Germline CDR1 reads SGHTA; CDR2 reads FQGNSA. V shed 8 bases and J shed 0 bases, with 19 bases lying between them. The DNA for the CDR3 is TGTGCCAGCGTCCCCCCACATTGGTACCTGAACACTGAAGCTTTCTTT. The encoded protein is CASVPPHWYLNTEAFF.

V gene TRBV7-9 combines with J gene TRBJ1-1; no clear D. Germline V CDR1 and CDR2: SEHNR, FQNEAQ (reference sequence). V lost 2 bases to trimming and J lost 1 base, with 5 bases between them. The length of the CDR3 is 13 residues. CDR3 region: CASSLPGNTEAFF. CDR3 DNA: TGTGCCAGCAGCTTACCAGGGAACACTGAAGCTTTCTTT.

This chain links TRBV6-6 with TRBJ1-5, with D possibly being TRBD1 (6 bases). Germline CDR1 is MNHNY and CDR2 is SVGAGI (reference sequence). The V end was cut by 4 bases, the J end by 7 bases, with 14 bases between. This CDR3 contains 14 residues. DNA of the CDR3: TGTGCCAGCAGTTGGGGAAGGGGGGGGCAGCCCCAGCATTTT. It translates to CASSWGRGGQPQHF.

The table lists this clone with a few counts. This chain uses TRBV30 with TRBJ1-1; D unresolved. The CDR3 contains 11 residues. V shed 1 base and J shed 10 bases, with 10 bases lying between them. Germline V lookup: CDR1 GTSNPN, CDR2 SVGIG (reference sequence). CDR3 in amino acids: CAWSDAHPAFF. CDR3 nucleotide sequence: TGTGCCTGGAGTGACGCACATCCAGCTTTCTTT.

The sample holds a few counts of this clone. This sequence joins TRBV18 and TRBJ2-2, with a tentative D call TRBD2 (6 bases). Germline V lookup: CDR1 KGHSH, CDR2 LQKENI. V lost 3 bases to trimming and J lost 2 bases, with 10 bases between them. The length of the CDR3 is 15 residues. The chain's CDR3 is CASSPRRGNTGELFF. The CDR3 DNA reads as TGTGCCAGCTCACCCAGGAGGGGAAACACCGGGGAGCTGTTTTTT.

This clone has only a few counts. The genes are TRBV9 and TRBJ1-5, with D maybe TRBD1 (6 bases). V shed 7 bases and J shed 3 bases, with 11 bases lying between them. This CDR3 has 13 residues. Germline values: CDR1 SGDLS, CDR2 YYNGEE. The chain's CDR3 is CASGNRANQPQHF. CDR3 coding DNA: TGTGCCAGCGGAAACAGGGCCAATCAGCCCCAGCATTTT.

The chain links TRBV5-1 to TRBJ2-1, with TRBD2 matching over 13 bases. CDR1 and CDR2 from the germline V gene are SGHRS and YFSETQ. The ends lost 6 bases at V and 0 bases at J; junction bases unmatched: 9. The CDR3 length is 18 residues. The CDR3 loop reads CASNPTSGRQSSYNEQFF. CDR3 sequence (DNA): TGCGCCAGCAATCCGACTAGCGGGAGGCAAAGCTCCTACAATGAGCAGTTCTTC. The full variable domain, with the rest looked up from reference TRBV5-1 and TRBJ2-1, is KAGVTQTPRYLIKTRGQQVTLSCSPISGHRSVSWYQQTPGQGLQFLFEYFSETQRNKGNFPGRFSGRQFSNSRSEMNVSTLELGDSALYLCASNPTSGRQSSYNEQFFGPGTRLTVL.

The J gene is TRBJ2-2, the V gene TRBV27, with D possibly being TRBD1 (5 bases). CDR1 and CDR2 from the germline V gene are MNHEY and SMNVEV (reference sequence). The CDR3 has 15 residues. Trimming removed 5 bases from V and 4 bases from J, with 14 bases in between. In DNA form, the CDR3 reads TGTGCCAGCAGTCTCGGACATCCGGTCACCGGGGAGCTGTTTTTT. This sequence encodes CASSLGHPVTGELFF.

CDR3 nucleotides: TGTGCCAGCAATCGAAGAGCAGGGGGCACTGAAGCTTTCTTT. Translating it yields CASNRRAGGTEAFF. The chain employs TRBV2 and TRBJ1-1, with TRBD1 identical over 7 bases. With V trimmed by 7 bases and J by 4 bases, 9 bases remained unmatched. Germline-derived CDR1 and CDR2 are SNHLY and FYNNEI. The CDR3 spans 14 residues.

This clone was detected only a few times. This chain uses TRBV15 with TRBJ2-7, with 7 bases matching TRBD1. The J segment lost 2 bases and the V segment lost 2 bases, leaving 0 bases of the junction unmatched. The V gene's germline CDR1 is LNHNV and CDR2 YYDKDF (reference sequence). The CDR3 is 13 amino acids. In DNA, the CDR3 is TGTGCCACCAGCAGACAGGGGGCCTACGAGCAGTACTTC. Translating gives CATSRQGAYEQYF.

Only one count was recorded for this clone. This chain links TRBV4-3 with TRBJ2-5; tentatively, D is TRBD1 (6 bases). Trimming left V 3 bases short and J 5 bases short, with 19 bases between. CDR3 size: 16 residues. CDR1 LGHNA and CDR2 YSLEER come from the germline V gene. This CDR3 is CASSQGAWGGVETQYF. The CDR3 coding sequence is TGCGCCAGCAGCCAGGGGGCGTGGGGCGGTGTGGAGACCCAGTACTTC.

The chain recombines TRBV9 with TRBJ2-7, with D perhaps TRBD1 (5 bases). The CDR3 runs 15 residues. The germline V and J ends were trimmed by 0 bases and 7 bases, with 17 bases remaining between them. CDR1 and CDR2 (germline): SGDLS, YYNGEE. CDR3 DNA: TGTGCCAGCAGCGTAGCTGGGGCACAGGCAGGGGAGCAGTACTTC. Its translation: CASSVAGAQAGEQYF.

This clone was seen a few times. CDR3 DNA sequence: TGTGCCAGTAGTATATTGACAGATTCCTATGGCTACACCTTC. Translated: CASSILTDSYGYTF. V is TRBV19 and J is TRBJ1-2; D may be TRBD1 (5 bases). The CDR3 extends over 14 amino acids. Deletions cut 2 bases from V and 4 bases from J, with 11 bases between. Per germline, CDR1 LNHDA and CDR2 SQIVND (reference sequence).

This clone has a handful of counts. The chain joins TRBV7-2 to TRBJ1-6, with 8 bases lining up with TRBD1. This CDR3 contains 17 residues. The germline gives CDR1 SGHTA, CDR2 FQGNSA. The J segment lost 0 bases and the V segment lost 1 base, leaving 2 bases of the junction unmatched. The CDR3 sequence is CASSLGDRSSYNSPLHF. CDR3 DNA: TGTGCCAGCAGCTTAGGGGACAGGAGCTCCTATAATTCACCCCTCCACTTT.